The rows below give T cell receptor beta chains drawn from one sample of a study of OX40 agonist ivuxolimab in advanced cancers. Sequenced by immunoSEQ multiplex PCR; TCRdb stores in-frame clones only, minus some. The table shows about 68,000 clones, with roughly 80% occurring only once. This specimen was CD4+ or CD8+ T cells sorted from blood, taken in a trial of the OX40 agonist ivuxolimab. The receptors here all came from an adult with an advanced solid tumor such as melanoma, head and neck, liver or kidney cancer. CDR3s include the opening cysteine and the closing phenylalanine or tryptophan. D genes are given only for firm matches. The size entry is marked missing in some rows and otherwise reads once, few, many or a size class.

J: TRBJ2-3
size: once
D: NA
V: TRBV5-1
CDR3: CASSLRAASTDTQYF
DNA: TGCGCCAGCAGCTTGAGAGCAGCATCCACAGATACGCAGTATTTT

J: TRBJ2-2
size: NA
D: NA
V: TRBV11-2
CDR3: CASSLGEEGGQNTGELFF
DNA: TGTGCCAGCAGCTTAGGAGAGGAGGGCGGACAGAACACCGGGGAGCTGTTTTTT

J: TRBJ1-2
size: once
D: TRBD1
V: TRBV11-2
CDR3: CASSPRQGYGYTF
DNA: TGTGCCAGCAGCCCCCGACAGGGGTATGGCTACACCTTC

J: TRBJ2-5
size: NA
D: NA
V: TRBV5-8
CDR3: CASSLAPAEETQYF
DNA: TGTGCCAGCAGCTTGGCACCAGCGGAAGAGACCCAGTACTTC

J: TRBJ2-3
size: NA
D: NA
V: TRBV7-7
CDR3: CASSLAGADTQYF
DNA: TGTGCCAGCAGCTTAGCGGGAGCAGATACGCAGTATTTT

J: TRBJ2-1
size: NA
D: NA
V: TRBV18
CDR3: CASSPSEATDEQFF
DNA: TGTGCCAGCTCACCATCGGAGGCGACGGATGAGCAGTTCTTC

J: TRBJ2-3
size: NA
D: NA
V: TRBV5-1
CDR3: CASSLSPQDTQYF
DNA: TGCGCCAGCAGCTTGTCACCACAAGATACGCAGTATTTT

J: TRBJ2-3
size: NA
D: TRBD2
V: TRBV5-1
CDR3: CASSTTSGTDTQYF
DNA: TGCGCCAGCAGCACAACTAGCGGCACAGATACGCAGTATTTT

J: TRBJ2-3
size: NA
D: NA
V: TRBV28
CDR3: CATRSSTDTQYF
DNA: TGTGCCACCAGGAGTAGCACAGATACGCAGTATTTT

J: TRBJ2-5
size: NA
D: NA
V: TRBV7-4
CDR3: CASGTDRQETQYF
DNA: TGTGCCAGCGGGACGGACAGACAAGAGACCCAGTACTTC

J: TRBJ2-3
size: NA
D: TRBD2
V: TRBV6-5
CDR3: CASSGSGGKTDTQYF
DNA: TGTGCCAGCAGTGGTAGCGGGGGGAAAACAGATACGCAGTATTTT

J: TRBJ2-1
size: NA
D: NA
V: TRBV20-1
CDR3: CSYDGNNEQFF
DNA: TGCAGTTATGACGGAAACAATGAGCAGTTCTTC

J: TRBJ2-2
size: NA
D: NA
V: TRBV11-2
CDR3: CASSAPYGELFF
DNA: TGTGCCAGCAGCGCCCCATACGGGGAGCTGTTTTTT

J: TRBJ2-2
size: NA
D: TRBD2
V: TRBV7-2
CDR3: CASSFTSATGELFF
DNA: TGTGCCAGCAGCTTCACTAGCGCCACCGGGGAGCTGTTTTTT

J: TRBJ2-7
size: once
D: TRBD2
V: TRBV5-4
CDR3: CASSLSGRAYEQYF
DNA: TGTGCCAGCAGCTTGAGCGGGAGGGCCTACGAGCAGTACTTC

J: TRBJ1-2
size: once
D: NA
V: TRBV4-3
CDR3: CASSQPGTGVYGYTF
DNA: TGCGCCAGCAGCCAACCGGGGACGGGTGTTTATGGCTACACCTTC

J: TRBJ1-6
size: NA
D: NA
V: TRBV7-8
CDR3: CASSLSGQYNSPLHF
DNA: TGTGCCAGCAGCTTGTCTGGACAGTATAATTCACCCCTCCACTTT

J: TRBJ2-1
size: few
D: NA
V: TRBV5-1
CDR3: CASSLDSPVNEQFF
DNA: TGCGCCAGCAGCTTAGACAGCCCGGTCAATGAGCAGTTCTTC

J: TRBJ2-5
size: NA
D: NA
V: TRBV4-2
CDR3: CASSQGGTTGGQETQYF
DNA: TGTGCCAGCAGCCAAGGGGGAACTACTGGGGGACAAGAGACCCAGTACTTC

J: TRBJ2-7
size: NA
D: TRBD1
V: TRBV28
CDR3: CASRTTGAYEQYF
DNA: TGTGCCAGCAGGACAACAGGGGCCTACGAGCAGTACTTC

J: TRBJ1-4
size: NA
D: NA
V: TRBV9
CDR3: CASSATGIGGEKLFF
DNA: TGTGCCAGCAGCGCTACAGGGATAGGCGGGGAAAAACTGTTTTTT

J: TRBJ1-2
size: few
D: NA
V: TRBV5-1
CDR3: CASRDLTDWNYGYTF
DNA: TGCGCCAGCAGGGATCTGACAGATTGGAACTATGGCTACACCTTC

J: TRBJ2-5
size: NA
D: NA
V: TRBV5-4
CDR3: CASSLGQTQYF
DNA: TGTGCCAGCAGCCTGGGGCAGACCCAGTACTTC

J: TRBJ2-3
size: NA
D: TRBD2
V: TRBV2
CDR3: CASRRTSGGTDTQYF
DNA: TGTGCCAGCAGGCGGACTAGCGGGGGAACAGATACGCAGTATTTT

J: TRBJ2-1
size: once
D: NA
V: TRBV9
CDR3: CASSVGPNPYNEQFF
DNA: TGTGCCAGCAGCGTAGGCCCTAACCCCTACAATGAGCAGTTCTTC

J: TRBJ1-6
size: once
D: NA
V: TRBV7-3
CDR3: CASSSAGSGSPLHF
DNA: TGTGCCAGCAGCTCCGCAGGGTCGGGTTCACCCCTCCACTTT

J: TRBJ1-4
size: NA
D: NA
V: TRBV18
CDR3: CASSPATDEKLFF
DNA: TGTGCCAGCTCACCAGCGACAGATGAAAAACTGTTTTTT

J: TRBJ2-7
size: NA
D: TRBD1
V: TRBV28
CDR3: CASSSPGQGKSHEQYF
DNA: TGTGCCAGCAGTTCGCCTGGACAGGGAAAATCTCACGAGCAGTACTTC

J: TRBJ2-7
size: few
D: NA
V: TRBV19
CDR3: CASSIPGDYEQYF
DNA: TGTGCCAGTAGTATACCAGGGGACTACGAGCAGTACTTC

J: TRBJ2-5
size: NA
D: NA
V: TRBV20-1
CDR3: CSADQETQYF
DNA: TGCAGTGCCGACCAAGAGACCCAGTACTTC

J: TRBJ1-5
size: NA
D: NA
V: TRBV28
CDR3: CASSSDLPHQPQHF
DNA: TGTGCCAGCAGTTCGGACCTCCCGCATCAGCCCCAGCATTTT

J: TRBJ1-5
size: NA
D: NA
V: TRBV10-2
CDR3: CAVAKDSNQPQHF
DNA: TGCGCCGTCGCGAAAGATAGCAATCAGCCCCAGCATTTT